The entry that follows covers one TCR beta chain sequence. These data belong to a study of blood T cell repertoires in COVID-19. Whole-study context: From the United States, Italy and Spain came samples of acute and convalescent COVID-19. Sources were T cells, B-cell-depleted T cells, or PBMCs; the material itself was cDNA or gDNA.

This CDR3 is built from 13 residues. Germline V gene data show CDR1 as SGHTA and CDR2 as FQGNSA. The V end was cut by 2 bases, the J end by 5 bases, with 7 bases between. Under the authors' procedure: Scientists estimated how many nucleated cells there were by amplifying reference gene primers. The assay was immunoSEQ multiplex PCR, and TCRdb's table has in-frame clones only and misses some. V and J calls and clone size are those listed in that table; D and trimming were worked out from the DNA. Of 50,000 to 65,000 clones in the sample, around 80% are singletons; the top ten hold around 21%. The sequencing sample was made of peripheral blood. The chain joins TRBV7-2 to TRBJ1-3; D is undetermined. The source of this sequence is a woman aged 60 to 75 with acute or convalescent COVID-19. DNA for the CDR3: TGTGCCAGCAGCTTATCACAGAGAAACACCATATATTTT. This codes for CASSLSQRNTIYF. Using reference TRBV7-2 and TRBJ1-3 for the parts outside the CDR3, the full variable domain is GAGVSQSPSNKVTEKGKDVELRCDPISGHTALYWYRQSLGQGLEFLIYFQGNSAPDKSGLPSDRFSAERTGGSVSTLTIQRTQQEDSAVYLCASSLSQRNTIYFGEGSWLTVV.